Each of the 18 T cell receptor beta chains below was sequenced from the same sample in a study of technical replicates of blood from a few donors. Profiling relied on immunoSEQ multiplex PCR, and the TCRdb table lists in-frame clones only, not all of them. The repertoire holds about 70,000 clones, with roughly 96% as singletons. The specimen was T cells isolated from PBMCs. These receptors all come from a human donor in good health.

The chain joins TRBV11-3 to TRBJ2-7, with TRBD1 identical over 10 bases. The CDR3 consists of 17 residues. Looked up from germline, CDR1 is SGHNT and CDR2 is YENEEA. J lost 4 bases, V lost 4 bases, and 13 bases had no gene match. The CDR3 DNA follows: TGTGCCAGCAGCTCCATACGGTGGGGACAGGGGACTTACGAGCAGTACTTC. Translating it yields CASSSIRWGQGTYEQYF.

The J gene is TRBJ2-3, the V gene TRBV28; possible D gene TRBD2, 7 bases. With 3 bases removed from V and 2 bases from J, the gap between germline ends came to 21 bases. CDR1 is MDHEN and CDR2 is SYDVKM in the germline V gene. The CDR3 contains 18 residues. CDR3 sequence (DNA): TGTGCCAGCAGTTTTGACCTGAGCGGGAAGGGGGTCACAGATACGCAGTATTTT. Translation: CASSFDLSGKGVTDTQYF.

The rearrangement joins TRBV10-1 to TRBJ1-6; a possible D gene is TRBD1 (5 bases). Germline CDR1 is WNHNN and CDR2 is SYGVQD (reference sequence). CDR3 size: 13 residues. With 6 bases removed from V and 7 bases from J, the gap between germline ends came to 10 bases. The CDR3 loop is CASSPGPNSPLHF. For the CDR3, the DNA is TGCGCCAGCAGCCCAGGGCCCAATTCACCCCTCCACTTT.

The CDR3 spells CASRQGTYEQYF. The CDR3 DNA reads TGTGCCAGCAGGCAGGGAACCTACGAGCAGTACTTC. This chain links TRBV28 with TRBJ2-7; a weak D match, TRBD1 (5 bases). Germline-derived CDR1 and CDR2 are MDHEN and SYDVKM. Trimming took 6 bases from V and 2 from J, leaving 8 bases between them. This CDR3 is 12 amino acids long.

The V gene is TRBV5-1, the J gene TRBJ2-2, with D uncertain. The CDR3 length is 13 residues. Per the germline V gene, CDR1 is SGHRS and CDR2 is YFSETQ. Trimming shortened V by 3 bases and J by 3 bases, and 6 bases separated the two germline ends. The CDR3 DNA follows: TGCGCCAGCAGCTCCGACTACACCGGGGAGCTGTTTTTT. This codes for CASSSDYTGELFF.

The chain carries TRBV4-1 and TRBJ2-7, with 7 bases that match TRBD2. Germline V gene lookup returns CDR1 MGHRA and CDR2 YSYEKL. Losses at the gene ends were 3 bases for V and 2 bases for J; bases not matched to a gene: 10. CDR3 length equals 16 residues. In DNA form, the CDR3 reads TGCGCCAGCAGCCAGGTTTACCGGACTAGACCCTACGAGCAGTACTTC. It codes for CASSQVYRTRPYEQYF.

The chain carries TRBV6-5 and TRBJ1-2; TRBD1 agrees at 8 bases. The CDR3 length is 13 residues. Germline V gene data show CDR1 as MNHEY and CDR2 as SVGAGI. V was pared by 2 bases and J by 10 bases, with 6 bases of the junction left unmatched. CDR3 in DNA: TGTGCCAGCAGTTACCGGACAGGGAGCGACTACACCTTC. Translation: CASSYRTGSDYTF.

On this clone: Other DNA sequences in the same sample also yield this CDR3. V gene TRBV29-1 combines with J gene TRBJ2-5, with no clear D. Germline CDR1 and CDR2: SQVTM and ANQGSEA. This CDR3 region has 10 residues. Trimming removed 6 bases at V and 3 bases at J, with 5 bases between. CDR3 in amino acids: CSVREETQYF. CDR3 nucleotide sequence: TGCAGCGTCCGAGAAGAGACCCAGTACTTC. Combining the CDR3 with reference TRBV29-1 and TRBJ2-5 gives the whole variable domain SAVISQKPSRDICQRGTSLTIQCQVDSQVTMMFWYRQQPGQSLTLIATANQGSEATYESGFVIDKFPISRPNLTFSTLTVSNMSPEDSSIYLCSVREETQYFGPGTRLLVL.

V is TRBV18 and J is TRBJ1-1; D gene uncertain. The V and J ends lost 4 bases and 7 bases respectively, with 13 bases between them. CDR3 length: 13 amino acids. Germline V gives CDR1 KGHSH, CDR2 LQKENI. CDR3 nucleotides: TGTGCCAGCTCACTCGGAGGTCTTGGTGAAGCTTTCTTT. Encoded protein: CASSLGGLGEAFF.

This rearrangement joins TRBV27 to TRBJ1-3, with TRBD1 matching 7 bases. CDR3 length: 15 residues. Looked up from germline, CDR1 is MNHEY and CDR2 is SMNVEV (reference sequence). V gave up 2 bases and J gave up 2 bases; unmatched junction bases: 3. Here the CDR3 DNA reads TGTGCCAGCAGTTTAGGACAGGAGACTGGAAACACCATATATTTT. This translates into CASSLGQETGNTIYF.

The rearrangement joins TRBV30 to TRBJ1-6; TRBD1 might be the D (6 bases). Germline V CDR1 and CDR2: GTSNPN, SVGIG (reference sequence). V lost 3 bases to trimming and J lost 7 bases, with 7 bases between them. This CDR3 is 12 amino acids long. The CDR3 loop is CAWRQGNSPLHF. CDR3 coding DNA: TGTGCCTGGAGGCAGGGGAATTCACCCCTCCACTTT.

This clone was seen just once. The V gene is TRBV19, the J gene TRBJ2-1; 8 positions match TRBD1. The V gene end was trimmed by 3 bases and the J gene end by 7 bases; junction bases not matched to a gene: 8. Germline assignment: CDR1 LNHDA and CDR2 SQIVND (reference sequence). CDR3 length: 15 amino acids. CDR3 protein: CASSMRGQVGNEQFF. The CDR3 DNA is TGTGCCAGTAGTATGCGGGGACAGGTGGGAAATGAGCAGTTCTTC. The variable domain in full, completed from reference TRBV19 and TRBJ2-1, reads DGGITQSPKYLFRKEGQNVTLSCEQNLNHDAMYWYRQDPGQGLRLIYYSQIVNDFQKGDIAEGYSVSREKKESFPLTVTSAQKNPTAFYLCASSMRGQVGNEQFFGPGTRLTVL.

CDR3 residues: CASQEGPYEQYF. The CDR3 nucleotides are TGTGCCAGCCAGGAGGGACCCTACGAGCAGTACTTC. The V and J genes are TRBV2 and TRBJ2-7; D might be TRBD2 (6 bases). The V gene lost 8 bases and the J gene lost 2 bases, with 10 bases spanning the gap. CDR3 size: 12 residues. Germline V gives CDR1 SNHLY, CDR2 FYNNEI. The full variable domain, its missing parts supplied by reference TRBV2 and TRBJ2-7, is EPEVTQTPSHQVTQMGQEVILRCVPISNHLYFYWYRQILGQKVEFLVSFYNNEISEKSEIFDDQFSVERPDGSNFTLKIRSTKLEDSAMYFCASQEGPYEQYFGPGTRLTVT.

V gene TRBV10-3 combines with J gene TRBJ1-2; no firm D call. This CDR3 has 16 residues. In germline, CDR1 is ENHRY, CDR2 SYGVKD. The V gene lost 2 bases and the J gene lost 0 bases, with 13 bases spanning the gap. The CDR3 reads CAISEGETVANYGYTF. DNA of the CDR3: TGTGCCATCAGTGAGGGGGAGACGGTAGCTAACTATGGCTACACCTTC.

V is TRBV6-5 and J is TRBJ2-2, with D perhaps matching TRBD2 (7 bases). There are 15 residues in the CDR3. Germline lookup yields CDR1 MNHEY and CDR2 SVGAGI. Between the trimmed V and J ends, which lost 2 bases and 3 bases, there was a span of 10 bases. The CDR3 sequence is CASSYRGGYTGELFF. CDR3 DNA sequence: TGTGCCAGCAGTTACAGGGGGGGTTACACCGGGGAGCTGTTTTTT.

V and J are TRBV5-6 and TRBJ1-3; TRBD1 might be the D (6 bases). The CDR3 is 16 amino acids. The V and J ends lost 4 bases and 0 bases respectively, with 14 bases between them. Germline CDR1 reads SGHDT; CDR2 reads YYEEEE. The CDR3 reads CASSRGAGFSGNTIYF. As DNA, the CDR3 is TGTGCCAGCAGCCGGGGGGCAGGGTTCTCTGGAAACACCATATATTTT.

Comment on this clone: The junction departs from germline at one end; a sequencing error may be responsible. The rearrangement joins TRBV14 to TRBJ2-1, with TRBD1 matching 11 bases. Germline loops: CDR1 SGHDN, CDR2 FVKESK. The length of the CDR3 is 17 residues. CDR3 coding DNA: TGTGCCAGCAGCAAAGATCGTGGACAGGGGGCTTTCAGTGAGCAGTTCTTC. Its protein is CASSKDRGQGAFSEQFF.

This chain links TRBV27 with TRBJ1-4; D might be TRBD1 (6 bases). This CDR3 has 14 amino acids. From germline, CDR1 is MNHEY and CDR2 SMNVEV (reference sequence). Trimming shortened V by 4 bases and J by 5 bases, and 11 bases separated the two germline ends. The CDR3 region is CASSSDRSNEKLFF. The CDR3 bases are TGTGCCAGCAGTTCCGACAGGTCAAATGAAAAACTGTTTTTT. The full variable domain, in which reference TRBV27 and TRBJ1-4 provide the parts outside the CDR3, is EAQVTQNPRYLITVTGKKLTVTCSQNMNHEYMSWYRQDPGLGLRQIYYSMNVEVTDKGDVPEGYKVSRKEKRNFPLILESPSPNQTSLYFCASSSDRSNEKLFFGSGTQLSVL.